This TCR beta chain was recorded in a study of PD-1 blockade in classical Hodgkin lymphoma. Whole-study results and caveats: Diversity similar to that of newly diagnosed patients was seen at baseline in complete responders.

V lost 0 bases and J 6 bases, leaving 8 bases between the germline ends. Germline V CDR1 and CDR2: MNHNY, SVGAGI (reference sequence). The CDR3 contains 13 residues. The assay was immunoSEQ multiplex PCR, and TCRdb's table has in-frame clones only and misses some. The sample yields about 40,000 clones, 69% seen once. Notes on this clone: The antigen remains undetermined.

All trial patients relapsed after autologous stem cell transplantation. The rearrangement joins TRBV6-6 to TRBJ1-1, with a weak D call TRBD1 (6 bases). The source was peripheral blood mononuclear cells (PBMCs), collected before the second cycle of nivolumab. The sequence came from a human donor with classical Hodgkin lymphoma. Here the CDR3 reads CASSYSAGAEAFF. CDR3 DNA sequence: TGTGCCAGCAGTTACTCCGCAGGGGCTGAAGCTTTCTTT.